The sequence of this T cell receptor beta chain was determined in a study of low-dose radiotherapy and immunotherapy resistance in tumors. Background on the study: Participants were given intravenous cyclophosphamide 200 mg/m2 every two weeks, one day before radiation and immunotherapy.

The CDR3 contains 13 residues. Trimming removed 1 base at V and 2 bases at J, with 6 bases between. Germline values: CDR1 GTSNPN, CDR2 SVGIG (reference sequence). Advanced solid tumors without tumor-infiltrating lymphocytes were required for inclusion. Primers targeting TRAV and TRBV primed first-strand cDNA, covering alpha and beta chains. TCRs were amplified for roughly 20 PCR cycles with a constant-region primer and V-primer adapter. Isolated mRNA underwent amplification by in vitro transcription. One entry per CDR3 protein results from TCRdb running MiXCR on the reads. This sample has approximately 9,000 distinct CDR3 sequences, with 60% to 80% found just once.

The chain links TRBV30 to TRBJ1-5; D unclear. The receptor was isolated from a human donor with advanced metastatic prostate, ovarian, gallbladder or colorectal cancer (not recorded which). This table probably holds off-target reads from a library built for another chain. CDR3 sequence reads: CAWSAGGNQPQHF. The CDR3 coding sequence is TGTGCCTGGAGTGCTGGGGGCAATCAGCCCCAGCATTTT.